The rows below give T cell receptor beta chains drawn from one sample of a study of CD8 T cells in Susac syndrome. TCRdb re-called the immunoSEQ multiplex PCR reads with MiXCR, one entry per CDR3 protein. Among some 260,000 distinct CDR3 sequences listed, 93% were seen once. Sequencing was done on a sample of CD4+ T cells from PBMCs. The receptor set was obtained from a human donor with multiple sclerosis. CDR3s include the opening cysteine and the closing phenylalanine or tryptophan. D genes are given only for firm matches. Some rows mark clone size as missing; the rest say once, few, many or name a class of expanded clone.

j_call d_call v_call clone_size cdr3_nt cdr3_aa
TRBJ1-4 TRBD1 TRBV9 . TGTGCCAGCAGCGTAAACAGGGGCTTGGGTGAAAAACTGTTTTTT CASSVNRGLGEKLFF
TRBJ1-1 TRBD1 TRBV6-5 . TGTGCCAGCAGTTCCTTACAGGGGGGAGGCGCTGAAGCTTTCTTT CASSSLQGGGAEAFF
TRBJ1-4 TRBD1 TRBV20-1 . TGCAGTGCTAAGACAGGGGGTAATGAAAAACTGTTTTTT CSAKTGGNEKLFF
TRBJ1-5 . TRBV18 . TGTGCCAGAACATATTCCCCTCCAGGGGGCAATCAGCCCCAGCATTTT CARTYSPPGGNQPQHF
TRBJ2-1 TRBD1 TRBV10-3 . TGTGCCATCAGTGAGGACAGGGAAGCCTACAATGAGCAGTTCTTC CAISEDREAYNEQFF
TRBJ1-2 . TRBV9 . TGTGCCAGCAGCGTAGCTCACGGTGTCGGGTCGAGGGACTATGGCTACACCTTC CASSVAHGVGSRDYGYTF
TRBJ1-5 . TRBV7-3 once TGTGCCAGCAAGGTGTGGTCCAACGACCTCAATCAGCCCCAGCATTTT CASKVWSNDLNQPQHF
TRBJ2-1 . TRBV2 . TGTGCCAGCAGTGACTGGGAATACAATGAGCAGTTCTTC CASSDWEYNEQFF
TRBJ1-3 . TRBV20-1 . TGCAGTGTTCCAGGTTTTACTGGAAACACCATATATTTT CSVPGFTGNTIYF
TRBJ2-3 TRBD2 TRBV2 few TGTGCCAGCAGTCTAAGCGGGAGGGACACAGATACGCAGTATTTT CASSLSGRDTDTQYF
TRBJ2-7 TRBD1 TRBV7-9 once TGTGCCAGCAGCTTAGATGGGACAGGGGCTCGGGAGCAGTACTTC CASSLDGTGAREQYF
TRBJ2-3 TRBD1 TRBV12-3/TRBV12-4 . TGTGCCAGCAGTTTAGGGACAGGGAGCACAGATACGCAGTATTTT CASSLGTGSTDTQYF
TRBJ2-3 . TRBV20-1 . TGCAGTGCTAGGGACTATGATACGCAGTATTTT CSARDYDTQYF
TRBJ2-3 . TRBV4-1 . TGCGCCAGCGGCTACACAGATACGCAGTATTTT CASGYTDTQYF
TRBJ2-1 . TRBV6-5 . TGTGCCAGCAGTTGGGTGATTAATGTGAGGGAGCAGTTCTTC CASSWVINVREQFF
TRBJ1-2 . TRBV20-1 . TGCAGTGCTAGGCTTGTCCATGGCTACACCTTC CSARLVHGYTF
TRBJ2-7 TRBD1 TRBV7-9 . TGTGCCAGCAGCCCCATGTCGGGGACAGGGAGCGAGCAGTACTTC CASSPMSGTGSEQYF